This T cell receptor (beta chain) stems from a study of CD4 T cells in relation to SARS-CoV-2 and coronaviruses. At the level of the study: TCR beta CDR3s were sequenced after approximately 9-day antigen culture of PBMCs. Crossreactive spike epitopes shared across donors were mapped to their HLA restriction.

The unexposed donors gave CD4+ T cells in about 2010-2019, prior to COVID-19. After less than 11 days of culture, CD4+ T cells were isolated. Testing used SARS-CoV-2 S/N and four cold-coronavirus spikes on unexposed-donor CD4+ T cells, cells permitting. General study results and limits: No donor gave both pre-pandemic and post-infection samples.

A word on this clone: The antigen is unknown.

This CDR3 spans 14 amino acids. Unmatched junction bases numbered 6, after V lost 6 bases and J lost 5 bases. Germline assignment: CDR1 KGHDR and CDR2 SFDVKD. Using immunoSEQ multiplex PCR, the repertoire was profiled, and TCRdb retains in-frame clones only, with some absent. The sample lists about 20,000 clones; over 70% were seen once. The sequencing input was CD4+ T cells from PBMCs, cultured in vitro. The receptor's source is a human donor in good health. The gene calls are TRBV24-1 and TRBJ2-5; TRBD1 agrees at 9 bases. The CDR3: CATSLGQGLETQYF. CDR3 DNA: TGTGCCACCAGTCTGGGACAGGGCTTGGAGACCCAGTACTTC.